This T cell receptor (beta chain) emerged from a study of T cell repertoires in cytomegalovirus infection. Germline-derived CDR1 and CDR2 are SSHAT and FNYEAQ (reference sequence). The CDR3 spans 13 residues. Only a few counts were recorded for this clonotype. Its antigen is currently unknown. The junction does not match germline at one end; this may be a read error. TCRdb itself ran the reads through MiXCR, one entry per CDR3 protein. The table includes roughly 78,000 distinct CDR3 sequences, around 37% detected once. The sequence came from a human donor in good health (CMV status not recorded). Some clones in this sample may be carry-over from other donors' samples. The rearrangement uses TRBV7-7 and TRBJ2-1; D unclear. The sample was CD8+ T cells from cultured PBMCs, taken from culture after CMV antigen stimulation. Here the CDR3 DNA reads TGTGCTAGCAGCCCTGGACCCCCCAATGAGCAGTTCTTC. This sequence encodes CASSPGPPNEQFF.